Listed here is a single TCR beta chain. Under the authors' procedure: Nucleated cell counts were estimated from reference gene primer amplification. The method was immunoSEQ multiplex PCR; TCRdb's version includes in-frame clones alone and lacks a portion of them. The V and J calls and the clone size are those of that table, but D and trimming were determined from the DNA. The table lists approximately 61,000 clones, around 87% of them singletons. The sample belongs to a study of blood T cell repertoires in COVID-19. Study-level background: COVID-19 samples collected from the United States, Italy and Spain covered acute and convalescent phases. Nucleic acid was either cDNA or gDNA, and it came from T cells, B-cell-depleted T cells, or PBMCs.

CDR3 length equals 17 residues. After removal of 5 bases from V and 5 bases from J, the junction contained 14 bases not matched to a gene. Per germline, CDR1 SGHVS and CDR2 FNYEAQ. The rearrangement uses TRBV7-6 and TRBJ2-1; 8 bases line up with TRBD2. This TCR derives from a human donor in a cohort sampled during active COVID-19. Material for sequencing was peripheral blood. The CDR3 DNA reads TGTGCCAGCAGCCCACCACATCTAACTAGCGGCCACAATGAGCAGTTCTTC. It is translated as CASSPPHLTSGHNEQFF.